This T cell receptor (beta chain) was sequenced in a study of neurological immune-mediated disorders. Looking at the study overall: Multiple sclerosis patients numbering some 35 comprised around 31 relapsing-remitting and 3 secondary progressive patients.

The table lists this clonotype with many counts. Its antigen remains unidentified. Notes on the study in general: The study phylogenetically grouped the repertoires of 18 of 34 multiple sclerosis patients into one related-CDR3 cluster, a possible signature.

Trimming took off 7 bases at V and 0 bases at J, with 9 bases between the two ends. The CDR3 is 13 amino acids. Synthesis of cDNA was carried out by template-switch 5'RACE. The reaction used 10-nucleotide random UMIs. TCRdb fed the 5' RACE reads into MiXCR, producing one record per CDR3 protein. The sample carries fewer than 60,000 distinct CDR3 sequences, around 4% recorded once. Sequencing input: PBMCs. This TCR derives from a man in his sixties with multiple sclerosis. J is TRBJ2-5 and V is TRBV12-3 or TRBV12-4; TRBD1 might be the D (5 bases). The CDR3 sequence is CASTQGYQETQYF. The CDR3, as DNA: TGTGCCAGCACCCAGGGATACCAAGAGACCCAGTACTTC.